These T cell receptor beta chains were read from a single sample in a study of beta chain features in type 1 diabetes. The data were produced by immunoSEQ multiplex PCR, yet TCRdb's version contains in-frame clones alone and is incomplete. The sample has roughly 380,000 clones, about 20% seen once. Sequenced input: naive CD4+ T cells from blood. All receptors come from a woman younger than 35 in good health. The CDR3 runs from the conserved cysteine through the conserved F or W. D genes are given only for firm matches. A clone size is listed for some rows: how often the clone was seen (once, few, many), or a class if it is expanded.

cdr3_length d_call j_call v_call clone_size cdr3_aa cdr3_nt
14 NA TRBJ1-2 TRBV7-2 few CASSLSVGLYGYTF TGTGCCAGCAGCTTATCGGTTGGACTCTATGGCTACACCTTC
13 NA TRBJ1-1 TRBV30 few CAWSKEDSVEAFF TGTGCCTGGAGTAAGGAGGACAGCGTTGAAGCTTTCTTT
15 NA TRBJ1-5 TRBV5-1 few CASSLAGHLNQPQHF TGCGCCAGCAGCTTGGCGGGACACCTCAATCAGCCCCAGCATTTT
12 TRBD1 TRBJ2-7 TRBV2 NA CASSGQGFEQYF TGTGCCAGCAGTGGACAGGGGTTCGAGCAGTACTTC
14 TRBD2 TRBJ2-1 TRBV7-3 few CASSISGGLNEQFF TGTGCCAGCAGCATTAGCGGGGGTCTGAATGAGCAGTTCTTC
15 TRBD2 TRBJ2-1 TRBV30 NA CAWNRGGGYYNEQFF TGTGCCTGGAACCGAGGCGGGGGATACTACAATGAGCAGTTCTTC
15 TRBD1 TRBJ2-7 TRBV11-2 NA CASSPRQGTSYEQYF TGTGCCAGCAGCCCCCGACAGGGAACCTCCTACGAGCAGTACTTC
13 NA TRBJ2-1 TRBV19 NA CASRSMLYNEQFF TGTGCCAGTAGGAGCATGCTCTACAATGAGCAGTTCTTC
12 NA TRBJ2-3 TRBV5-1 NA CASSPGSDTQYF TGCGCCAGCAGCCCCGGTTCAGATACGCAGTATTTT
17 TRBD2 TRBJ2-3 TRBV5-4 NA CASTQLTSGRAPDTQYF TGTGCCAGCACCCAGCTAACTAGCGGGAGGGCCCCAGATACGCAGTATTTT
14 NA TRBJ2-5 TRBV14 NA CASSQGLYQETQYF TGTGCCAGCAGCCAAGGTCTTTACCAAGAGACCCAGTACTTC
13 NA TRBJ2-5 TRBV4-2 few CASSQSARETQYF TGTGCCAGCAGCCAATCGGCTAGGGAGACCCAGTACTTC
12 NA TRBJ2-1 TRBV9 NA CASSVGRGEQFF TGTGCCAGCAGCGTAGGGAGGGGCGAGCAGTTCTTC
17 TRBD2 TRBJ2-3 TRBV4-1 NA CASSPRLAGGFTDTQYF TGCGCCAGCAGCCCCAGACTAGCGGGGGGCTTCACAGATACGCAGTATTTT
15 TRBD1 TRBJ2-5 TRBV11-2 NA CASSYRDRGWETQYF TGTGCCAGCAGCTACCGGGACAGGGGATGGGAGACCCAGTACTTC
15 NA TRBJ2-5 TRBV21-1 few CASSTLFQIQETQYF TGTGCCAGCAGTACCCTTTTTCAGATCCAAGAGACCCAGTACTTC
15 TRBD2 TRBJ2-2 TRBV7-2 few CASSKSGGGTGELFF TGTGCCAGCAGCAAAAGCGGGGGGGGCACCGGGGAGCTGTTTTTT
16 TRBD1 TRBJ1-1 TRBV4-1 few CASSQDRTGGFTEAFF TGCGCCAGCAGCCAAGATCGGACAGGGGGTTTCACTGAAGCTTTCTTT
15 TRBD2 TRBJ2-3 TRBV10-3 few CAISTSGRGTDTQYF TGTGCCATCTCGACGAGCGGGAGAGGCACAGATACGCAGTATTTT
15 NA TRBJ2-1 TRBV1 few CTSSQKSRRYNEQFF TGCACCAGCAGCCAAAAGAGTCGCCGCTACAATGAGCAGTTCTTC
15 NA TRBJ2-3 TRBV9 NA CASSIQGFLGESQYF TGTGCCAGCAGCATACAGGGTTTCCTCGGGGAGTCGCAGTATTTT
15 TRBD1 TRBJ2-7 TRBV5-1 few CASKGDRGIFNEQYF TGCGCCAGCAAGGGGGACAGGGGGATCTTCAACGAGCAGTACTTC
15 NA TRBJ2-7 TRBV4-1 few CASSQVTAFSYEQYF TGCGCCAGCAGCCAAGTTACAGCCTTCTCCTACGAGCAGTACTTC
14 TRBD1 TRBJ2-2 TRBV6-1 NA CASLQGANTGELFF TGTGCCAGTCTACAGGGGGCGAACACCGGGGAGCTGTTTTTT
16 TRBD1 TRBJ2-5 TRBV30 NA CAWKPYGQGAWETQYF TGTGCCTGGAAGCCTTACGGACAGGGGGCATGGGAGACCCAGTACTTC
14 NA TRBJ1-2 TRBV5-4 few CASTLSGLGGGYTF TGTGCCAGCACCCTTTCCGGCCTCGGAGGCGGCTACACCTTC
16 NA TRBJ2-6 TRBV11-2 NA CASSRRGSSGANVLTF TGTGCCAGCAGCCGCAGGGGATCCTCTGGGGCCAACGTCCTGACTTTC
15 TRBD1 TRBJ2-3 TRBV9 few CASSPRQGGTDTQYF TGTGCCAGCAGCCCTCGACAGGGCGGCACAGATACGCAGTATTTT
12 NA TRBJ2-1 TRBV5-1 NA CASSTGHTQQFF TGCGCCAGCAGCACGGGACATACCCAGCAGTTCTTC
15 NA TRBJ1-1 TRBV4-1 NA CASSQDDFLSTEAFF TGCGCCAGCAGCCAAGATGACTTTCTTAGCACTGAAGCTTTCTTT
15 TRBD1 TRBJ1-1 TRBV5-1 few CASSSTGAPGTEAFF TGCGCCAGCAGCTCCACAGGGGCCCCGGGGACTGAAGCTTTCTTT
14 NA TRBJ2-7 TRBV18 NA CASSPDWDFYEQYF TGTGCCAGCTCACCAGACTGGGACTTCTACGAGCAGTACTTC
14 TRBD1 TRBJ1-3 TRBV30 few CAWSRQGTGNTIYF TGTGCCTGGAGTAGACAGGGGACTGGAAACACCATATATTTT